This T cell receptor (beta chain) was documented in a study of beta chain features in type 1 diabetes. The CDR3 consists of 16 residues. V lost 6 bases, J lost 0 bases, and 18 bases lay in between. The germline V gene encodes CDR1 SEHNR and CDR2 FQNEAQ (reference sequence). In this sample, this clone turned up a few times. Every isolated RNA sample was fully reverse transcribed, so sequencing captured expressed TCRB transcripts. About 3.4 million reads per sample on average were obtained from naive, central memory and regulatory T cell samples. The protocol was immunoSEQ multiplex PCR, while the TCRdb copy is restricted to in-frame clones and leaves out a portion. The profile covers 200,000 to 250,000 clones, with more than 9% appearing a single time and approximately 0.035% taken by the ten largest.

V gene TRBV7-9 combines with J gene TRBJ2-7; D possibly corresponds to TRBD2 (6 bases). The sequence came from a woman under 30 in good health. Sequenced sample: naive CD4+ T cells from blood. This CDR3 is CASRLLGGPLSYEQYF. CDR3 in DNA: TGTGCCAGCAGATTATTGGGAGGACCACTCTCCTACGAGCAGTACTTC.